The 28 T cell receptor beta chains reported below all come from one sample, sequenced in a study of blood T cell repertoires in COVID-19. The protocol was immunoSEQ multiplex PCR, while the TCRdb copy is restricted to in-frame clones and leaves out a portion. Found here are roughly 150,000 clones, approximately 78% of them singletons; the top ten hold 5.5% to 7%. The sequenced sample consisted of PBMCs or T cells enriched from blood (not recorded which). Every receptor here comes from a woman between 45 and 65 years old who had recovered from COVID-19.

The rearrangement joins TRBV5-1 to TRBJ1-1; no clear D. The V gene lost 3 bases and the J gene lost 1 base, with 7 bases spanning the gap. CDR3 length: 13 residues. Germline assignment: CDR1 SGHRS and CDR2 YFSETQ. The CDR3 here is CASSSRGNTEAFF. The CDR3 coding sequence is TGCGCCAGCAGCTCACGGGGGAACACTGAAGCTTTCTTT.

The chain employs TRBV6-1 and TRBJ1-2, with D uncertain. The CDR3 has 13 residues. Trimming took off 2 bases at V and 1 base at J, with 5 bases between the two ends. Germline V gene lookup returns CDR1 MNHNS and CDR2 SASEGT. The CDR3 region is CASSESGNYGYTF. The CDR3 DNA reads TGTGCCAGCAGTGAATCGGGTAACTATGGCTACACCTTC.

The CDR3 DNA reads TGTGCCAGCACCAACACCTACGAGCAGTACTTC. This encodes CASTNTYEQYF. The chain uses TRBV6-5 and TRBJ2-7; D unresolved. The germline gives CDR1 MNHEY, CDR2 SVGAGI. Trimming stripped 7 bases from V and 2 bases from J, with 6 bases between. CDR3 length: 11 amino acids.

The chain carries TRBV28 and TRBJ1-2, with TRBD1 identical over 12 bases. V trimming: 4 bases; J trimming: 3 bases; junction bases outside the gene matches: 3. This CDR3 has 15 amino acids. CDR1 is MDHEN and CDR2 is SYDVKM in the germline V gene. The chain's CDR3 is CASSSGQGAHYGYTF. CDR3 sequence (DNA): TGTGCCAGCAGTTCGGGACAGGGGGCCCACTATGGCTACACCTTC.

This clone turned up a few times. This sequence joins TRBV29-1 and TRBJ2-7, with 10 bases lining up with TRBD1. Per germline, CDR1 SQVTM and CDR2 ANQGSEA. This CDR3 spans 12 amino acids. V was clipped by 4 bases and J by 3 bases; unmatched bases: 0. CDR3 loop: CSVGDRGYEQYF. CDR3 in DNA: TGCAGCGTTGGGGACAGGGGCTACGAGCAGTACTTC.

This clone was picked up a small number of times. V gene TRBV28 combines with J gene TRBJ1-1, with 7 positions matching TRBD1. The V gene's germline CDR1 is MDHEN and CDR2 SYDVKM. V gave up 7 bases and J gave up 5 bases; unmatched junction bases: 19. The CDR3 loop spans 17 amino acids. The CDR3 region has the DNA TGTGCCAGCACCCAGGGGGTGGCCAACAGGGAATGGACTGAAGCTTTCTTT. Protein sequence: CASTQGVANREWTEAFF.

The chain carries TRBV5-1 and TRBJ2-1; 7 nucleotides line up with TRBD1. V shed 4 bases and J 6 bases; nucleotides not matched to a gene: 10. CDR1 and CDR2 from the germline V gene are SGHRS and YFSETQ. CDR3 length: 15 residues. CDR3 DNA: TGCGCCAGCAGCAGGGACAGCCAAACGGTCAATGAGCAGTTCTTC. It codes for CASSRDSQTVNEQFF.

The J gene is TRBJ1-5, the V gene TRBV18; the D is unclear. The CDR3 covers 14 residues. CDR1 and CDR2 (germline): KGHSH, LQKENI. The germline V and J ends were trimmed by 3 bases and 5 bases, with 11 bases remaining between them. The CDR3 loop is CASSPPPGDQPQHF. CDR3 DNA: TGTGCCAGCTCACCCCCCCCGGGAGATCAGCCCCAGCATTTT.

In this sample, this clone turned up once. The chain is built from TRBV5-1 and TRBJ1-6, with 10 bases fitting TRBD1. The length of the CDR3 is 15 residues. The V gene's germline CDR1 is SGHRS and CDR2 YFSETQ. V shed 0 bases, J shed 8 bases, and the junction held 2 bases outside the gene matches. CDR3 in DNA: TGCGCCAGCAGCTTGGAGGGGACAGGGGATTCACCCCTCCACTTT. Residues: CASSLEGTGDSPLHF.

The V gene is TRBV7-9, the J gene TRBJ1-1, with D hard to call. CDR1 and CDR2 (germline): SEHNR, FQNEAQ (reference sequence). The CDR3 length is 11 residues. Trimming cost V 3 bases and J 7 bases, with 6 bases left between them. The CDR3 protein is CASSLNYEAFF. The DNA of the CDR3 is TGTGCCAGCAGCTTGAACTATGAAGCTTTCTTT.

CDR3 sequence reads: CASFGGGNTEAFF. CDR3 DNA: TGTGCCAGCTTTGGGGGGGGGAACACTGAAGCTTTCTTT. The rearrangement links TRBV18 to TRBJ1-1; TRBD1 might be the D (5 bases). The germline CDR1 and CDR2 sequences are KGHSH and LQKENI. The CDR3 spans 13 residues. V was cut by 7 bases and J by 1 base, with 10 bases left in between.

V and J are TRBV3-1 (or the pseudogene TRBV3-2) and TRBJ2-2; D uncertain. CDR3 length: 13 residues. Germline-derived CDR1 and CDR2 are LGHDT and YNNKEL (reference sequence). Between the trimmed V and J ends, which lost 3 bases and 2 bases, there was a span of 4 bases. CDR3 region: CASSQSNTGELFF. The CDR3 nucleotides are TGTGCCAGCAGCCAGAGTAACACCGGGGAGCTGTTTTTT.

In this sample, this clone turned up once. The chain employs TRBV5-1 and TRBJ2-7; weak D call: TRBD2 (6 bases). The length of the CDR3 is 13 residues. From germline, CDR1 is SGHRS and CDR2 YFSETQ. Trimming pared 1 base from V and 3 bases from J, leaving 8 bases between. In DNA, the CDR3 is TGCGCCAGCAGCTTGAGGAGGGACTACGAGCAGTACTTC. Its translation is CASSLRRDYEQYF.

This clone has a count of ten or more. This chain links TRBV6-5 with TRBJ1-2; D is possibly TRBD1 (5 bases). This CDR3 has 14 amino acids. Trimming cost V 6 bases and J 8 bases, with 19 bases left between them. Germline CDR1 is MNHEY and CDR2 is SVGAGI. The CDR3 loop reads CASSPGYRAKGYTF. The CDR3 DNA follows: TGTGCCAGCAGCCCAGGGTATCGGGCTAAAGGCTACACCTTC.

This clone occurred a few times. The chain carries TRBV9 and TRBJ2-2, with 9 nucleotides matching TRBD2. The CDR3 covers 16 residues. Trimming at V came to 3 bases and at J to 7 bases, leaving 10 bases not matched to a gene. Germline V gene data show CDR1 as SGDLS and CDR2 as YYNGEE. CDR3 protein: CASSAHAGGQGGELFF. CDR3 coding DNA: TGTGCCAGCAGCGCGCACGCGGGGGGGCAAGGCGGGGAGCTGTTTTTT. The complete variable domain, with remaining parts taken from reference TRBV9 and TRBJ2-2, reads DSGVTQTPKHLITATGQRVTLRCSPRSGDLSVYWYQQSLDQGLQFLIQYYNGEERAKGNILERFSAQQFPDLHSELNLSSLELGDSALYFCASSAHAGGQGGELFFGEGSRLTVL.

V is TRBV5-8 and J is TRBJ1-3; possibly TRBD1 for D (5 bases). Trimming took 4 bases from V and 4 from J, leaving 9 bases between them. Germline V gives CDR1 SGHTS, CDR2 YDEGEE. The CDR3 extends over 13 amino acids. CDR3 residues: CASSQSGGNTIYF. The CDR3 DNA reads as TGTGCCAGCAGCCAATCAGGGGGAAACACCATATATTTT.

About this clone: Since a far larger clone is one base different, this is likely a read error. CDR3 residues: CAPSQDRGGGELFF. The CDR3 DNA reads as TGTGCCCCCTCTCAGGACAGGGGCGGGGGGGAGCTGTTTTTT. The rearrangement links TRBV28 to TRBJ2-2, with TRBD1 matching 9 bases. Trimming cost V 11 bases and J 8 bases; bases outside gene matches: 12. The CDR3 consists of 14 residues. Germline V gene lookup returns CDR1 MDHEN and CDR2 SYDVKM. Combining the CDR3 with reference TRBV28 and TRBJ2-2 gives the whole variable domain DVKVTQSSRYLVKRTGEKVFLECVQDMDHENMFWYRQDPGLGLRLIYFSYDVKMKEKGDIPEGYSVSREKKERFSLILESASTNQTSMYLCAPSQDRGGGELFFGEGSRLTVL.

A few counts support this clone. The V gene is TRBV18, the J gene TRBJ1-4, with D tentatively TRBD1 (6 bases). Germline V gives CDR1 KGHSH, CDR2 LQKENI. V shed 3 bases and J shed 6 bases, with 14 bases lying between them. CDR3 length equals 15 residues. The CDR3 bases are TGTGCCAGCTCACCTAGACAGGACCGGGATGAAAAACTGTTTTTT. As protein: CASSPRQDRDEKLFF.

The chain uses TRBV14 and TRBJ2-5; 9 bases fit TRBD2. Losses at the gene ends were 4 bases for V and 2 bases for J; bases not matched to a gene: 2. The CDR3 has 14 amino acids. Germline-derived CDR1 and CDR2 are SGHDN and FVKESK. CDR3 coding DNA: TGTGCCAGCAGCCGTCTAGCGGGGCAAGAGACCCAGTACTTC. Residues: CASSRLAGQETQYF.

Concerning this clone itself: The sample carries other DNA sequences with the same CDR3. V is TRBV7-9 and J is TRBJ2-3, with 7 bases that match TRBD2. The CDR3 length is 15 residues. CDR1 SEHNR and CDR2 FQNEAQ come from the germline V gene (reference sequence). The V and J ends lost 1 base and 5 bases, in that order; junction bases with no gene match: 6. CDR3 sequence: CASSLVRGGLDTQYF. The CDR3 DNA reads TGTGCCAGCAGCTTAGTGCGGGGAGGGTTAGATACGCAGTATTTT. The whole variable domain, remainder taken from reference TRBV7-9 and TRBJ2-3, is DTGVSQNPRHKITKRGQNVTFRCDPISEHNRLYWYRQTLGQGPEFLTYFQNEAQLEKSRLLSDRFSAERPKGSFSTLEIQRTEQGDSAMYLCASSLVRGGLDTQYFGPGTRLTVL.

This CDR3 reads CASSLTGRGSNSPLHF. CDR3 DNA: TGTGCCAGCAGCTTGACAGGGAGAGGTTCTAATTCACCCCTCCACTTT. The gene calls are TRBV28 and TRBJ1-6; 7 nucleotides match TRBD1. Unmatched junction bases numbered 11, after V lost 6 bases and J lost 6 bases. Germline V gene sequence: CDR1 MDHEN, CDR2 SYDVKM. The CDR3 has 16 amino acids. The full variable domain, in which reference TRBV28 and TRBJ1-6 provide the parts outside the CDR3, is DVKVTQSSRYLVKRTGEKVFLECVQDMDHENMFWYRQDPGLGLRLIYFSYDVKMKEKGDIPEGYSVSREKKERFSLILESASTNQTSMYLCASSLTGRGSNSPLHFGNGTRLTVT.

The chain links TRBV19 to TRBJ1-1; no definite D call. The CDR3 covers 13 residues. V was trimmed by 6 bases and J by 4 bases, leaving 12 bases between them. The germline V gene has CDR1 LNHDA and CDR2 SQIVND (reference sequence). CDR3 in amino acids: CASSLQRTTEAFF. CDR3 in DNA: TGTGCCAGTAGCCTACAGAGAACCACTGAAGCTTTCTTT.

This clone was detected only a few times. V usage is TRBV29-1 and J usage is TRBJ2-2; possible D gene TRBD1, 6 bases. V lost 3 bases to trimming and J lost 4 bases, with 12 bases between them. The CDR3 consists of 14 residues. Germline CDR1 SQVTM, CDR2 ANQGSEA. CDR3 bases: TGCAGCGTTGATCTGCAGGGGCCCACCGGGGAGCTGTTTTTT. It yields the protein CSVDLQGPTGELFF.

J is TRBJ2-3 and V is TRBV7-2; 9 nucleotides match TRBD1. V shed 5 bases, J shed 4 bases, and the junction held 7 bases outside the gene matches. The CDR3 runs 15 residues. Germline V gene data show CDR1 as SGHTA and CDR2 as FQGNSA. The CDR3, as DNA: TGTGCCAGCAGCCGCGGGACAGGGTGGGCAGATACGCAGTATTTT. Translating it yields CASSRGTGWADTQYF. The variable domain in full, completed from reference TRBV7-2 and TRBJ2-3, reads GAGVSQSPSNKVTEKGKDVELRCDPISGHTALYWYRQSLGQGLEFLIYFQGNSAPDKSGLPSDRFSAERTGGSVSTLTIQRTQQEDSAVYLCASSRGTGWADTQYFGPGTRLTVL.

The gene calls are TRBV5-4 and TRBJ2-5, with 12 nucleotides matching TRBD2. This CDR3 is built from 16 residues. Germline lookup yields CDR1 SGHNT and CDR2 YYREEE (reference sequence). V lost 4 bases and J lost 6; bases outside the gene matches: 10. The CDR3 nucleotides read TGTGCCAGCAGCCCACCCGGGACTAGCGGGCAGAAGACCCAGTACTTC. Protein product: CASSPPGTSGQKTQYF.

The chain has TRBV5-5 and TRBJ1-5; D ambiguous. V was clipped by 4 bases and J by 0 bases, with 11 bases between them. Germline V gives CDR1 SGHKS, CDR2 YYEKEE (reference sequence). CDR3 length equals 15 residues. The CDR3 bases are TGTGCCAGCAGCCCCGAGGGCGTTAGCAATCAGCCCCAGCATTTT. The encoded protein is CASSPEGVSNQPQHF.

This clone was found a few times. The gene calls are TRBV18 and TRBJ1-5; 7 bases match TRBD1. V shed 2 bases, J shed 5 bases, and the junction held 12 bases outside the gene matches. This CDR3 spans 17 amino acids. CDR1 is KGHSH, CDR2 LQKENI, per germline. CDR3 in amino acids: CASSPAGGAGGYQPQHF. CDR3 coding DNA: TGTGCCAGCTCACCAGCCGGAGGGGCAGGGGGTTATCAGCCCCAGCATTTT.

This chain joins TRBV13 and TRBJ1-3; 9 bases are a match to TRBD1. Germline values: CDR1 PRHDT, CDR2 FYEKMQ (reference sequence). The CDR3 totals 15 residues. The V gene end was trimmed by 3 bases and the J gene end by 3 bases; junction bases not matched to a gene: 3. CDR3 DNA: TGTGCCAGCAGCTTGAACAGGGGGCTTGGAAACACCATATATTTT. Translating gives CASSLNRGLGNTIYF.